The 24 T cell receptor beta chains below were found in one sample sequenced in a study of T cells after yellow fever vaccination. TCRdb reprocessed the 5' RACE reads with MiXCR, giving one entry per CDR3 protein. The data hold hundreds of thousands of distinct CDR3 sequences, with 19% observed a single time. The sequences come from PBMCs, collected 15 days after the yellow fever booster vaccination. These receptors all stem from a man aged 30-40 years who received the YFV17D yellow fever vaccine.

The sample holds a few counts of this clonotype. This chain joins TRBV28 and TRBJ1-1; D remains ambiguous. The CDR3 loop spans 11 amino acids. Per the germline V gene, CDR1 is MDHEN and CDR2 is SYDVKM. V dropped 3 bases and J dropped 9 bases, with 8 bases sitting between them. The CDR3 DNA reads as TGTGCCAGCAGTTTCTTGGGGAAAGCTTTCTTT. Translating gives CASSFLGKAFF.

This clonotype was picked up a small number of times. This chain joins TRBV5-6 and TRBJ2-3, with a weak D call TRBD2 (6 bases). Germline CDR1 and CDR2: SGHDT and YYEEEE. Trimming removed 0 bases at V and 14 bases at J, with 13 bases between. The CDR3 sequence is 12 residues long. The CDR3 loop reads CASSLETGEPYF. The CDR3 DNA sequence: TGTGCCAGCAGCTTGGAAACGGGAGAGCCGTATTTT.

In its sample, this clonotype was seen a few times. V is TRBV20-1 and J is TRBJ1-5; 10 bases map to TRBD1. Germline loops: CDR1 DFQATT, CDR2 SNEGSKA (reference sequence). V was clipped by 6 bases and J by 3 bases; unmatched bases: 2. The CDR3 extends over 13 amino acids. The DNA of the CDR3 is TGCAGTGCCCGACAGGGGGCCAATCAGCCCCAGCATTTT. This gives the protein CSARQGANQPQHF.

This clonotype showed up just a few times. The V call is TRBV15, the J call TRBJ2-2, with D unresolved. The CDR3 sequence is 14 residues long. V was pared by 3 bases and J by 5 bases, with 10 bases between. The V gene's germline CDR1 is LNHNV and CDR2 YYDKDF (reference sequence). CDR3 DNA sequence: TGTGCCACCAGCAGGATTCGCAAGACCGGGGAGCTGTTTTTT. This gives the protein CATSRIRKTGELFF.

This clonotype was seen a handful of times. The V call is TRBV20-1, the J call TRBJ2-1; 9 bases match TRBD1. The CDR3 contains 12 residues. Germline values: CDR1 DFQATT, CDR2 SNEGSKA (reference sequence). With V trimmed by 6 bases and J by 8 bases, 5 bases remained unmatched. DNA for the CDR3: TGCAGTGCGACGGACAGGGGTTATGAGCAGTTCTTC. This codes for CSATDRGYEQFF.

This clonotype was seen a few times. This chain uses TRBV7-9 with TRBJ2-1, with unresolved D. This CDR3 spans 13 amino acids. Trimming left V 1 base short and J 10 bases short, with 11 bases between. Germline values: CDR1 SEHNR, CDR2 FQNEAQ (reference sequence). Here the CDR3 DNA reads TGTGCCAGCAGCTTAGAGGGTCCGGCGGAGCAGTTCTTC. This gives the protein CASSLEGPAEQFF.

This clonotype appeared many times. CDR3 amino acids: CASSPGQDTEAFF. The CDR3 DNA reads TGTGCCAGCTCACCGGGACAGGACACTGAAGCTTTCTTT. The gene calls are TRBV18 and TRBJ1-1, with TRBD1 matching over 8 bases. The CDR3 loop spans 13 amino acids. Germline V gene data show CDR1 as KGHSH and CDR2 as LQKENI. V was clipped by 3 bases and J by 3 bases; unmatched bases: 0.

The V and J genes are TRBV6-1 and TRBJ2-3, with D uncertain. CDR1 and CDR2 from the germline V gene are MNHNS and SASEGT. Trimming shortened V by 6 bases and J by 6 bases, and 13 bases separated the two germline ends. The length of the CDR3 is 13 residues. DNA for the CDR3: TGTGCCAGCAGCAACAATCCGCTGGATACGCAGTATTTT. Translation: CASSNNPLDTQYF.

The CDR3 DNA reads TGCGCCAGCAGCTTGGGGACAGGGGATAATCAGCCCCAGCATTTT. Translation gives CASSLGTGDNQPQHF. The chain has TRBV5-1 and TRBJ1-5; 9 positions match TRBD1. This CDR3 has 15 amino acids. The junction had 2 bases not matched to a gene; V was cut back by 0 bases and J by 4 bases. Germline V CDR1 and CDR2: SGHRS, YFSETQ.

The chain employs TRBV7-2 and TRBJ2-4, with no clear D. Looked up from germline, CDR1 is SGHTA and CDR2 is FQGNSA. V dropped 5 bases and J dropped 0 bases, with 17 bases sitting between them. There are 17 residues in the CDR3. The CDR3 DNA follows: TGTGCCAGCAGCCCCCAAGGCAGACAACTAGCCAAAAACATTCAGTACTTC. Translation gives CASSPQGRQLAKNIQYF.

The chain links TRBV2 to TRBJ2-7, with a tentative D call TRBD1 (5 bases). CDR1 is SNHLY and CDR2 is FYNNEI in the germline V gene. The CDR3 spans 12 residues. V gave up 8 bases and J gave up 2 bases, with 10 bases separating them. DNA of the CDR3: TGTGCCAGCGGGGCTACGACCTACGAGCAGTACTTC. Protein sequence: CASGATTYEQYF.

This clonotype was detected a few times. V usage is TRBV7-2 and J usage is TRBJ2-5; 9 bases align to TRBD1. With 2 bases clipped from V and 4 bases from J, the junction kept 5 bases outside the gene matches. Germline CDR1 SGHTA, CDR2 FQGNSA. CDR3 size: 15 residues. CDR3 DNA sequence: TGTGCCAGCAGCTTAAGATGGGACAGGGCAGAGACCCAGTACTTC. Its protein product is CASSLRWDRAETQYF.

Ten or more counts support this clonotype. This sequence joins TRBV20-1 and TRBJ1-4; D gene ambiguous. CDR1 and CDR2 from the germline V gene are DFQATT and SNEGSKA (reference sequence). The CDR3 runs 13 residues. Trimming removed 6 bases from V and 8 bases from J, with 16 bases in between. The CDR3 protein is CSAPIDRGEKLFF. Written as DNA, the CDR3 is TGCAGTGCGCCGATCGATAGAGGGGAAAAACTGTTTTTT.

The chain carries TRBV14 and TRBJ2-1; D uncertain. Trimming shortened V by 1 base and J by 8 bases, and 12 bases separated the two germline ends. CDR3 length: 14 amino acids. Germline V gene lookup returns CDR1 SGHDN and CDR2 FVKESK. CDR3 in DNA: TGTGCCAGCAGCCAAGGAGTACAATTCGATGAGCAGTTCTTC. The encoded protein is CASSQGVQFDEQFF.

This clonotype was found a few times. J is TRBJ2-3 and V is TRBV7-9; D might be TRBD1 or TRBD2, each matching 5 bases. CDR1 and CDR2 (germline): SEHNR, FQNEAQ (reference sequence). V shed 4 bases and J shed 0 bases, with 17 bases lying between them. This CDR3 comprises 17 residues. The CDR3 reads CASSSLVWGSSTDTQYF. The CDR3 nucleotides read TGTGCCAGCAGCTCCCTTGTATGGGGGTCTAGCACAGATACGCAGTATTTT.

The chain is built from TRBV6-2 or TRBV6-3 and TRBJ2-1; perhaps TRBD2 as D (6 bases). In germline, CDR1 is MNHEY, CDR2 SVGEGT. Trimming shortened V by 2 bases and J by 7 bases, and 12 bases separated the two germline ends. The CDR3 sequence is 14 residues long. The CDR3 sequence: CASSYGGRGNEQFF. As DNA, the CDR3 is TGTGCCAGCAGTTACGGCGGTCGGGGGAATGAGCAGTTCTTC.

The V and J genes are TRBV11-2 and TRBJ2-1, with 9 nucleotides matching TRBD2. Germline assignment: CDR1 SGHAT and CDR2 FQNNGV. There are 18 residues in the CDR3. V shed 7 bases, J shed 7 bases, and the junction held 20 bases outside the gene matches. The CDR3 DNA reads TGTGCCAGCACCAGAACTTTTAGCGGGAGCGCCTTTCCGAATGAGCAGTTCTTC. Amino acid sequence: CASTRTFSGSAFPNEQFF. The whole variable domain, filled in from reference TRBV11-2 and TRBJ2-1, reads EAGVAQSPRYKIIEKRQSVAFWCNPISGHATLYWYQQILGQGPKLLIQFQNNGVVDDSQLPKDRFSAERLKGVDSTLKIQPAKLEDSAVYLCASTRTFSGSAFPNEQFFGPGTRLTVL.

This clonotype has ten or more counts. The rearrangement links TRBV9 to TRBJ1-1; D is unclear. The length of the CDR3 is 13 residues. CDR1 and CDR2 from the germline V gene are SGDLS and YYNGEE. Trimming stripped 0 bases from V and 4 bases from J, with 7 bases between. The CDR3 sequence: CASSVGSGTEAFF. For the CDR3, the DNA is TGTGCCAGCAGCGTAGGATCGGGCACTGAAGCTTTCTTT.

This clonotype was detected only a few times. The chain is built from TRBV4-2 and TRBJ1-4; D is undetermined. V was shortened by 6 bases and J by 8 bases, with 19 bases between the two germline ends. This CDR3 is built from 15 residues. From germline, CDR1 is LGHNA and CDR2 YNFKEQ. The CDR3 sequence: CASRGWGRVEEKLFF. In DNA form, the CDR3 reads TGTGCCAGCAGGGGATGGGGTCGAGTTGAGGAAAAACTGTTTTTT.

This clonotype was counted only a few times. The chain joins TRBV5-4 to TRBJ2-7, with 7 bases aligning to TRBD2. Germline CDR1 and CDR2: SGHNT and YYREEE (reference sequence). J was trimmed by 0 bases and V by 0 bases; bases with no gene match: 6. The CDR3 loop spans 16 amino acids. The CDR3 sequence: CASSLGSGGPSYEQYF. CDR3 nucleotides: TGTGCCAGCAGCTTGGGGTCGGGGGGACCCTCCTACGAGCAGTACTTC.

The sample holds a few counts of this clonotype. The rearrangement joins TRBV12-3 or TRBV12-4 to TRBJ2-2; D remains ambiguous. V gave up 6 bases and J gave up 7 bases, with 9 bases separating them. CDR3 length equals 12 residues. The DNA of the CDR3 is TGTGCCAGCAGGTCAACGGGCGGGGAGCTGTTTTTT. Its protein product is CASRSTGGELFF.

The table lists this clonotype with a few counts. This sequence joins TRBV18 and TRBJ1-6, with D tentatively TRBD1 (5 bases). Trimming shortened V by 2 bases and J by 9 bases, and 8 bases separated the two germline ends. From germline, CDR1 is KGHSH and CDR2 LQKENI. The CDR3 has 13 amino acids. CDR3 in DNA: TGTGCCAGCTCACCAGGGGCCGGTTCACCCCTCCACTTT. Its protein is CASSPGAGSPLHF.

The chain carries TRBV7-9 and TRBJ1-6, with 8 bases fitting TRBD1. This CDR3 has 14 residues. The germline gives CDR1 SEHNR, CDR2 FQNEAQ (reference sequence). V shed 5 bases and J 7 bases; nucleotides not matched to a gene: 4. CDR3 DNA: TGTGCCAGCAGCCGGGACAGGATGAATTCACCCCTCCACTTT. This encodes CASSRDRMNSPLHF.

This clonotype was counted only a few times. The CDR3 is CSARDHKRGSWETQYF. The CDR3 coding sequence is TGCAGTGCTAGAGATCACAAGCGGGGGAGCTGGGAGACCCAGTACTTC. The chain joins TRBV20-1 to TRBJ2-5, with 8 positions matching TRBD2. CDR3 length: 16 amino acids. Germline CDR1 DFQATT, CDR2 SNEGSKA (reference sequence). The junction had 11 bases not matched to a gene; V was cut back by 0 bases and J by 5 bases.